Following are 30 T cell receptor beta chains from one sample sequenced in a study of Tregs in tolerant kidney transplant recipients. Data came from immunoSEQ multiplex PCR; TCRdb stores just in-frame clones and leaves some out. The sample totals roughly 50,000 clones. The sequenced sample was CD4+ T cells from blood, obtained before the transplant. The source of these receptors is a human donor who received a combined kidney and bone marrow transplant.

As to this clone: The read halts 3 residues ahead of the CDR3 end, with the missing end drawn from the germline J gene. The chain recombines TRBV7-9 with TRBJ1-1; TRBD1 matches 8 bases. The CDR3 contains 14 residues. CDR1 and CDR2 (germline): SEHNR, FQNEAQ (reference sequence). J gave up 4 bases and V 7 bases, and 8 bases lay outside the gene matches. CDR3 sequence reads: CASTRTGSSTEAFF. The sequenced part of the CDR3 DNA is TGTGCCAGCACCCGGACAGGGTCGAGCACTGAA. Complete variable domain (other parts from reference TRBV7-9 and TRBJ1-1): DTGVSQNPRHKITKRGQNVTFRCDPISEHNRLYWYRQTLGQGPEFLTYFQNEAQLEKSRLLSDRFSAERPKGSFSTLEIQRTEQGDSAMYLCASTRTGSSTEAFFGQGTRLTVV.

Worth noting for this clone: Read coverage stops 3 residues before the CDR3 terminus; the germline J gene supplies the remainder. The V call is TRBV7-2, the J call TRBJ1-4, with a tentative D call TRBD1 (6 bases). Germline V gene lookup returns CDR1 SGHTA and CDR2 FQGNSA. This CDR3 comprises 14 residues. The germline V and J ends were trimmed by 5 bases and 6 bases, with 13 bases remaining between them. The CDR3 DNA, read in part, is TGTGCCAGCAGCCGAAACAGGGTTGATGAAAAA. Translation: CASSRNRVDEK. The whole CDR3 sequence is CASSRNRVDEKLFF.

As for this clone: The read ends 3 residues shy of where the CDR3 ends; the end is completed using the germline J gene. The chain couples TRBV6-4 to TRBJ1-5; weak D call: TRBD1 (5 bases). The CDR3 totals 14 residues. CDR1 and CDR2 (germline): MRHNA, SNTAGT. The V end lost 0 bases, the J end lost 6 bases, and 9 bases lay between the germline ends. The CDR3 sequence is CASSDSWGGQPQHF. CDR3 DNA, as far as it was read: TGTGCCAGCAGTGACTCCTGGGGGGGTCAGCCC.

Details on this clone: Sequencing ends 3 residues short of the CDR3 end; the germline J gene provides the rest. The V gene is TRBV6-1, the J gene TRBJ1-2; no reliable D call. The CDR3 is made up of 13 amino acids. Germline-derived CDR1 and CDR2 are MNHNS and SASEGT. Deletions cut 3 bases from V and 4 bases from J, with 9 bases between. The sequenced part of the CDR3 DNA is TGTGCCAGCAGTGATTGGGCTCTCTATGGC. This sequence encodes CASSDWALYG. The complete CDR3 sequence is CASSDWALYGYTF.

A remark on this clone: The CDR3 end lies 3 residues beyond the end of the read and is filled in from the germline J gene. The chain is built from TRBV30 and TRBJ2-1, with a tentative D call TRBD2 (5 bases). CDR1 is GTSNPN, CDR2 SVGIG, per germline (reference sequence). V was clipped by 5 bases and J by 9 bases, with 11 bases between them. The CDR3 has 11 residues. CDR3 amino acids: CAWSPRGEQFF. Partial CDR3 DNA: TGTGCCTGGTCTCCCCGGGGTGAG.

About this clone itself: The read stops 3 residues short of the end of the CDR3; the missing end is completed from the germline J gene. The V and J genes are TRBV30 and TRBJ1-2; D is uncertain. V gave up 5 bases and J gave up 5 bases, with 6 bases separating them. Germline CDR1 GTSNPN, CDR2 SVGIG (reference sequence). The CDR3 contains 10 residues. The CDR3: CAWADYGYTF. The DNA read from the CDR3 is TGTGCCTGGGCGGATTATGGC.

With respect to this clone: The CDR3 end lies 3 residues beyond the end of the read and is filled in from the germline J gene. The rearrangement links TRBV29-1 to TRBJ1-1; TRBD1 is a possible D gene (5 bases). V was clipped by 4 bases and J by 0 bases, with 9 bases between them. The CDR3 runs 13 residues. Germline CDR1 reads SQVTM; CDR2 reads ANQGSEA. CDR3 loop: CSVVRDLNTEAFF. The part of the CDR3 DNA that was read is TGCAGCGTTGTTAGGGACTTGAACACTGAA. The complete variable domain, with remaining parts taken from reference TRBV29-1 and TRBJ1-1, reads SAVISQKPSRDICQRGTSLTIQCQVDSQVTMMFWYRQQPGQSLTLIATANQGSEATYESGFVIDKFPISRPNLTFSTLTVSNMSPEDSSIYLCSVVRDLNTEAFFGQGTRLTVV.

Concerning this clone: The read ends 3 residues early relative to the CDR3; the germline J gene fills the gap. V gene TRBV6-1 combines with J gene TRBJ2-7; 7 bases match TRBD1. CDR1 is MNHNS, CDR2 SASEGT, per germline. CDR3 length: 14 residues. V was clipped by 4 bases and J by 6 bases; unmatched bases: 9. The CDR3 reads CASSGQGSTREQYF. CDR3 DNA, as far as it was read: TGTGCCAGCAGTGGACAGGGTTCTACGCGCGAG.

As for this clone: Read sequence stops 3 residues before the CDR3 end, and the germline J gene provides the missing end. The rearrangement links TRBV20-1 to TRBJ2-1, with 11 positions matching TRBD2. The trim removed 5 bases at V and 2 bases at J, leaving 5 bases unmatched. The CDR3 covers 15 residues. The V gene's germline CDR1 is DFQATT and CDR2 SNEGSKA (reference sequence). The CDR3 loop is CSAALAGGPYNEQFF. Incomplete CDR3 DNA: TGCAGTGCTGCCCTAGCGGGAGGCCCCTACAATGAG.

Regarding this clone: The CDR3 end lies 3 residues beyond the end of the read and is filled in from the germline J gene. This chain uses TRBV20-1 with TRBJ1-4; maybe TRBD1 (5 bases). This CDR3 has 14 residues. Germline V gene lookup returns CDR1 DFQATT and CDR2 SNEGSKA (reference sequence). Trimming pared 4 bases from V and 7 bases from J, leaving 16 bases between. This CDR3 is CSATLDSMGEKLFF. The part of the CDR3 DNA that was read is TGCAGTGCTACCCTAGACAGTATGGGTGAAAAA.

The covered CDR3 bases are TGCGCCAGCAGTCAATCGGGGGGACAGGAGCCTACTAACTATGGC. This codes for CASSQSGGQEPTNYG. The complete CDR3 reads CASSQSGGQEPTNYGYTF. The V call is TRBV23-1, the J call TRBJ1-2; 8 bases fit TRBD1. Read data end 3 residues before the CDR3 end; the end is taken from the germline J gene. TRBV23-1 is reported as an ORF; its role is uncertain. Trimming removed 0 bases from V and 0 bases from J; junction bases left unmatched: 9. CDR3 length equals 18 residues.

To note about this clone: The CDR3 goes on 3 residues after the read ends, and that part is filled in from the germline J gene. This chain joins TRBV18 and TRBJ2-5, with a weak D call TRBD1 (5 bases). Trimming removed 5 bases at V and 3 bases at J, with 10 bases between. CDR1 is KGHSH and CDR2 is LQKENI in the germline V gene. The CDR3 totals 13 residues. The CDR3 bases that were read are TGTGCCAGCTCAGTACAGGAAAAAGAGACC. This encodes CASSVQEKET. The full CDR3 sequence reads CASSVQEKETQYF. Supplemented by reference TRBV18 and TRBJ2-5, the full variable domain reads NAGVMQNPRHLVRRRGQEARLRCSPMKGHSHVYWYRQLPEEGLKFMVYLQKENIIDESGMPKERFSAEFPKEGPSILRIQQVVRGDSAAYFCASSVQEKETQYFGPGTRLLVL.

With respect to this clone: Read data end 3 residues before the CDR3 end; the end is taken from the germline J gene. The chain is built from TRBV11-3 and TRBJ2-3; D is perhaps TRBD1 (6 bases). In germline, CDR1 is SGHNT, CDR2 YENEEA. There are 12 residues in the CDR3. V was shortened by 0 bases and J by 8 bases, with 6 bases between the two germline ends. The CDR3 reads CASSLEGGTQYF. The part of the CDR3 DNA that was read is TGTGCCAGCAGCTTAGAAGGGGGTACG. The full variable domain, completed using reference TRBV11-3 and TRBJ2-3, is EAGVVQSPRYKIIEKKQPVAFWCNPISGHNTLYWYLQNLGQGPELLIRYENEEAVDDSQLPKDRFSAERLKGVDSTLKIQPAELGDSAVYLCASSLEGGTQYFGPGTRLTVL.

Partial CDR3 DNA: TGCAGTGCTAGAGATAGGGGATCAGGCTATGGC. Protein sequence: CSARDRGSGYG. The CDR3 reads in full as CSARDRGSGYGYTF. The chain combines TRBV20-1 with TRBJ1-2; D is perhaps TRBD1 (5 bases). The read ends 3 residues shy of where the CDR3 ends; the end is completed using the germline J gene. Germline CDR1 DFQATT, CDR2 SNEGSKA (reference sequence). The CDR3 runs 14 residues. Trimming cost V 0 bases and J 4 bases, with 12 bases left between them.

Comment on this clone: The CDR3 is cut off 3 residues early in the read; its end comes from the germline J gene. The rearrangement links TRBV19 to TRBJ1-6, with a weak D call TRBD1 (5 bases). V gave up 5 bases and J gave up 7 bases, with 12 bases separating them. Looked up from germline, CDR1 is LNHDA and CDR2 is SQIVND (reference sequence). The CDR3 consists of 14 residues. The CDR3 loop is CASSQDTYNSPLHF. The covered CDR3 bases are TGTGCCAGTAGTCAGGACACTTACAATTCACCC.

The CDR3 bases that were read are TGCGCCAGCAGTCAAAGAATCCAGCGGGATGGGAGAGAGACC. Its protein is CASSQRIQRDGRET. The entire CDR3 is CASSQRIQRDGRETQYF. The chain couples TRBV23-1 to TRBJ2-5; 7 nucleotides align to TRBD2. The missing CDR3 end, 3 residues past where the read stops, is filled in from the germline J gene. TRBV23-1 is reported as an ORF; its role is uncertain. V trimming: 2 bases; J trimming: 4 bases; junction bases outside the gene matches: 13. The CDR3 spans 17 residues.

In regard to this clone: Sequencing ends 3 residues short of the CDR3 end; the germline J gene provides the rest. The chain recombines TRBV7-2 with TRBJ2-1; the D is unclear. The CDR3 runs 15 residues. The germline gives CDR1 SGHTA, CDR2 FQGNSA. V dropped 5 bases and J dropped 1 base, with 12 bases sitting between them. CDR3 bases read: TGTGCCAGCAGCCTATTAGTTAGTTCCTACAATGAG. Translated, it gives CASSLLVSSYNE. In full, the CDR3 reads CASSLLVSSYNEQFF.

About this clone itself: The sequenced fragment ends 3 residues before the CDR3 boundary, so the rest is inferred from the germline J gene. The rearrangement links TRBV5-1 to TRBJ2-6; D not certain. Germline values: CDR1 SGHRS, CDR2 YFSETQ. The CDR3 loop spans 15 amino acids. The V end was cut by 1 base, the J end by 1 base, with 6 bases between. CDR3 loop: CASSLFGSGANVLTF. The sequenced CDR3 bases are TGCGCCAGCAGCTTGTTCGGGTCTGGGGCCAACGTC.

The sequenced CDR3 bases are TGTGCCAGCAGCTTCGACAGGGGCGACTATGGC. This sequence encodes CASSFDRGDYG. The full CDR3 is CASSFDRGDYGYTF. The rearrangement joins TRBV7-9 to TRBJ1-2, with 8 bases that match TRBD1. The DNA ends 3 residues before the CDR3 does, and the rest of the CDR3 is filled in from the germline J gene. The CDR3 consists of 14 residues. Germline assignment: CDR1 SEHNR and CDR2 FQNEAQ (reference sequence). The J segment lost 3 bases and the V segment lost 3 bases, leaving 3 bases of the junction unmatched.

As concerns this clone: The CDR3 end falls 3 residues outside the read, so it is completed with the germline J gene. The V and J genes are TRBV7-2 and TRBJ1-5, with 7 bases identical to TRBD1. There are 13 residues in the CDR3. The V gene's germline CDR1 is SGHTA and CDR2 FQGNSA. The J segment lost 6 bases and the V segment lost 8 bases, leaving 7 bases of the junction unmatched. The covered CDR3 bases are TGTGCCAGCGGTGACAGGGCGGGTCAGCCC. It translates to CASGDRAGQP. The whole CDR3 region reads CASGDRAGQPQHF.

About this clone: With the read ending 3 residues before the CDR3 end, the germline J gene is used to fill in that end. The rearrangement uses TRBV7-6 and TRBJ1-3; D is undetermined. Per the germline V gene, CDR1 is SGHVS and CDR2 is FNYEAQ. The CDR3 loop spans 16 amino acids. V shed 1 base and J shed 0 bases, with 10 bases lying between them. CDR3 residues: CASSLVRSSSGNTIYF. The covered CDR3 bases are TGTGCCAGCAGCTTAGTAAGATCCAGCTCTGGAAACACC.

As to this clone: The read finishes 3 residues shy of the CDR3 end, and the germline J gene is used to complete it. The J gene is TRBJ1-2, the V gene TRBV6-1, with D possibly matching TRBD1 (5 bases). Germline V gene sequence: CDR1 MNHNS, CDR2 SASEGT. V was pared by 2 bases and J by 4 bases, with 17 bases between. This CDR3 has 16 amino acids. The CDR3 bases that were read are TGTGCCAGCAGTGAACTTGAGACAGCGAGTCCCTATGGC. The encoded protein is CASSELETASPYG. The whole CDR3 reads CASSELETASPYGYTF.

To note about this clone: The read ends 3 residues shy of where the CDR3 ends; the end is completed using the germline J gene. The chain uses TRBV19 and TRBJ1-5; 10 nucleotides match TRBD1. CDR1 is LNHDA, CDR2 SQIVND, per germline (reference sequence). With 0 bases clipped from V and 3 bases from J, the junction kept 2 bases outside the gene matches. This CDR3 comprises 16 residues. The CDR3 sequence: CASSIDGTGDNQPQHF. CDR3 DNA (partial): TGTGCCAGTAGTATAGACGGGACAGGGGACAATCAGCCC.

About this clone itself: With the read ending 3 residues before the CDR3 end, the germline J gene is used to fill in that end. V usage is TRBV7-2 and J usage is TRBJ1-2; 8 nucleotides align to TRBD1. The CDR3 sequence is 15 residues long. The germline V gene has CDR1 SGHTA and CDR2 FQGNSA. With V trimmed by 5 bases and J by 3 bases, 8 bases remained unmatched. The chain's CDR3 is CASSTQTGADYGYTF. The part of the CDR3 DNA that was read is TGTGCCAGCAGCACTCAGACAGGGGCAGACTATGGC. The whole variable domain, remainder taken from reference TRBV7-2 and TRBJ1-2, is GAGVSQSPSNKVTEKGKDVELRCDPISGHTALYWYRQSLGQGLEFLIYFQGNSAPDKSGLPSDRFSAERTGGSVSTLTIQRTQQEDSAVYLCASSTQTGADYGYTFGSGTRLTVV.

As for this clone: The CDR3 end lies 3 residues beyond the end of the read and is filled in from the germline J gene. The chain employs TRBV18 and TRBJ2-7, with 7 bases matching TRBD2. The V gene end was trimmed by 4 bases and the J gene end by 2 bases; junction bases not matched to a gene: 8. This CDR3 is built from 15 residues. From germline, CDR1 is KGHSH and CDR2 LQKENI. The covered CDR3 bases are TGTGCCAGCTCACTACTAGCGTCAGACACCTACGAG. This sequence encodes CASSLLASDTYE. The entire CDR3 protein is CASSLLASDTYEQYF.

A remark on this clone: The CDR3 end is not reached by the read, which stops 3 residues before it; the germline J gene fills it in. The chain combines TRBV5-4 with TRBJ1-2, with 9 bases identical to TRBD1. Germline loops: CDR1 SGHNT, CDR2 YYREEE (reference sequence). The CDR3 is 15 amino acids. CDR3 loop: CASSSGDRVYGGYTF. The covered CDR3 bases are TGTGCCAGCAGCTCTGGGGACAGGGTGTACGGGGGC. Combining the CDR3 with reference TRBV5-4 and TRBJ1-2 gives the whole variable domain ETGVTQSPTHLIKTRGQQVTLRCSSQSGHNTVSWYQQALGQGPQFIFQYYREEENGRGNFPPRFSGLQFPNYSSELNVNALELDDSALYLCASSSGDRVYGGYTFGSGTRLTVV.

To note about this clone: At one end the junction does not follow the germline gene, possibly because of a read error. The CDR3 end is not reached by the read, which stops 3 residues before it; the germline J gene fills it in. The chain has TRBV4-2 and TRBJ1-3; TRBD1 is a possible D gene (5 bases). CDR3 length: 16 amino acids. From germline, CDR1 is LGHNA and CDR2 YNFKEQ. The CDR3 DNA, read in part, is TGCGCCAGCAGCCAAGGGACTCAATCCTCTGGAAACACC. As protein: CASSQGTQSSGNT. In full, the CDR3 is CASSQGTQSSGNTIYF.

In regard to this clone: The read halts 3 residues ahead of the CDR3 end, with the missing end drawn from the germline J gene. The rearrangement links TRBV20-1 to TRBJ2-4; 7 bases are shared with TRBD1. With V trimmed by 4 bases and J by 7 bases, 7 bases remained unmatched. The CDR3 extends over 13 amino acids. Germline V CDR1 and CDR2: DFQATT, SNEGSKA (reference sequence). Partial CDR3 DNA: TGCAGTGCTACGGGACAGATCGGGAACATT. Residues: CSATGQIGNI. The whole CDR3 protein is CSATGQIGNIQYF.

A note on this clone: The CDR3 end falls 3 residues outside the read, so it is completed with the germline J gene. The chain uses TRBV18 and TRBJ2-1, with D unresolved. This CDR3 is 15 amino acids long. Trimming shortened V by 3 bases and J by 8 bases, and 17 bases separated the two germline ends. The germline gives CDR1 KGHSH, CDR2 LQKENI. Partial CDR3 DNA: TGTGCCAGCTCACCCCGGTCCACCCCCATAGATGAG. The encoded protein is CASSPRSTPIDE. The whole CDR3 sequence is CASSPRSTPIDEQFF.

The CDR3 region is CASNRDVGGYTF. The CDR3 DNA, read in part, is TGTGCCAGCAACAGGGATGTCGGCGGC. The chain employs TRBV19 and TRBJ1-2, with D possibly matching TRBD1 (6 bases). The CDR3 end is not reached by the read, which stops 3 residues before it; the germline J gene fills it in. The germline V gene has CDR1 LNHDA and CDR2 SQIVND (reference sequence). The CDR3 covers 12 residues.